Sequencing of this TCR beta chain was carried out in a study of beta chain features in type 1 diabetes. In the case of this clone: The sample carries other DNA sequences with the same CDR3.

V was shortened by 2 bases and J by 2 bases, with 4 bases between the two germline ends. CDR3 length equals 12 residues. Germline V CDR1 and CDR2: SGDLS, YYNGEE. Expressed TCRB transcripts got sequenced, as all isolated RNA was reverse transcribed. Assay used: immunoSEQ multiplex PCR; TCRdb lists only in-frame clones, some missing. Seen here are about 320,000 clones, 14% observed once, and the top ten hold around 7%. The V call is TRBV9, the J call TRBJ2-5, with D hard to call. The specimen was central memory CD4+ T cells from blood. The TCR was taken from a man younger than 45 in good health. The CDR3 loop reads CASSVSQETQYF. CDR3 DNA: TGTGCCAGCAGCGTCTCTCAAGAGACCCAGTACTTC.